This entry lists 14 T cell receptor beta chains sequenced from one sample in a study of T cell responses to AZD1222 COVID-19 vaccine. Assay used: immunoSEQ multiplex PCR; TCRdb lists only in-frame clones, some missing. Here the sample spans approximately 190,000 clones, over 80% being singletons. The input for sequencing was peripheral blood, taken on day 0 of MenACWY control vaccination. The receptor source for this set is an adult in good health.

V and J are TRBV5-4 and TRBJ2-5; possible D gene TRBD2, 7 bases. Trimming cost V 1 base and J 1 base, with 11 bases left between them. There are 15 residues in the CDR3. Germline V CDR1 and CDR2: SGHNT, YYREEE (reference sequence). The chain's CDR3 is CASSLSGGVQETQYF. The DNA of the CDR3 is TGTGCCAGCAGCTTGTCGGGGGGCGTCCAAGAGACCCAGTACTTC.

CDR3 nucleotide sequence: TGCGCCAGCAGCTTGGTGACAGGGGGCACAGATACGCAGTATTTT. Translation: CASSLVTGGTDTQYF. This chain uses TRBV5-1 with TRBJ2-3, with TRBD1 matching over 8 bases. V dropped 0 bases and J dropped 1; count of bases not matched to a gene: 1. Per the germline V gene, CDR1 is SGHRS and CDR2 is YFSETQ. This CDR3 region has 15 residues. Looking up the rest from reference TRBV5-1 and TRBJ2-3 gives the full variable domain: KAGVTQTPRYLIKTRGQQVTLSCSPISGHRSVSWYQQTPGQGLQFLFEYFSETQRNKGNFPGRFSGRQFSNSRSEMNVSTLELGDSALYLCASSLVTGGTDTQYFGPGTRLTVL.

This chain links TRBV19 with TRBJ2-1; TRBD1 is a possible D gene (6 bases). The CDR3 is 16 amino acids. V lost 4 bases to trimming and J lost 0 bases, with 13 bases between them. Germline CDR1 is LNHDA and CDR2 is SQIVND (reference sequence). The CDR3 loop reads CASSKRTASSYNEQFF. CDR3 bases: TGTGCCAGTAGTAAAAGGACAGCGAGCTCCTACAATGAGCAGTTCTTC.

The chain has TRBV3-1 (or the pseudogene TRBV3-2) and TRBJ2-2; TRBD2 matches at 11 bases. Germline trimming cut 3 bases from V and 6 bases from J; bases unmatched to any gene: 3. The germline gives CDR1 LGHDT, CDR2 YNNKEL (reference sequence). The CDR3 is made up of 15 amino acids. CDR3 bases: TGTGCCAGCAGCCACCTAGCGGGAGGTTCCGGGGAGCTGTTTTTT. Encoded protein: CASSHLAGGSGELFF.

The rearrangement joins TRBV19 to TRBJ2-3; D remains ambiguous. Deletions cut 3 bases from V and 4 bases from J, with 8 bases between. CDR1 LNHDA and CDR2 SQIVND come from the germline V gene (reference sequence). CDR3 length: 13 residues. The CDR3 protein is CASSIYVADTQYF. In DNA, the CDR3 is TGTGCCAGTAGTATTTACGTCGCAGATACGCAGTATTTT. The full variable domain, completed using reference TRBV19 and TRBJ2-3, is DGGITQSPKYLFRKEGQNVTLSCEQNLNHDAMYWYRQDPGQGLRLIYYSQIVNDFQKGDIAEGYSVSREKKESFPLTVTSAQKNPTAFYLCASSIYVADTQYFGPGTRLTVL.

This clone has a single count. The CDR3 is CASSLVFPPTLGDSPLHF. The CDR3 DNA follows: TGTGCCAGCAGCTTAGTTTTCCCGCCTACCTTGGGAGATTCACCCCTCCACTTT. The chain joins TRBV11-2 to TRBJ1-6; D is unclear. Between the trimmed V and J ends, which lost 1 base and 8 bases, there was a span of 21 bases. The CDR3 sequence is 18 residues long. Germline CDR1 SGHAT, CDR2 FQNNGV.

The chain carries TRBV9 and TRBJ2-1, with D maybe TRBD2 (5 bases). The CDR3 has 16 residues. Germline V CDR1 and CDR2: SGDLS, YYNGEE. The V gene lost 0 bases and the J gene lost 9 bases, with 19 bases spanning the gap. The DNA for the CDR3 is TGTGCCAGCAGCGTAGAAGGTGTACGGATTGGAGGTGAGCAGTTCTTC. Residues: CASSVEGVRIGGEQFF.

The gene calls are TRBV9 and TRBJ2-2; TRBD1 matches 7 bases. CDR3 length equals 15 residues. With 2 bases clipped from V and 0 bases from J, the junction kept 1 base outside the gene matches. Germline V gives CDR1 SGDLS, CDR2 YYNGEE. CDR3 nucleotide sequence: TGTGCCAGCAGCGTGCAGGGGGCGAACACCGGGGAGCTGTTTTTT. This translates into CASSVQGANTGELFF. Based on the CDR3 plus reference TRBV9 and TRBJ2-2, the full variable domain is DSGVTQTPKHLITATGQRVTLRCSPRSGDLSVYWYQQSLDQGLQFLIQYYNGEERAKGNILERFSAQQFPDLHSELNLSSLELGDSALYFCASSVQGANTGELFFGEGSRLTVL.

This clone turned up a few times. The chain is built from TRBV6-5 and TRBJ2-1; D assignment may be TRBD1 or TRBD2 (5 bases each). V was shortened by 5 bases and J by 9 bases, with 17 bases between the two germline ends. This CDR3 spans 14 amino acids. The germline gives CDR1 MNHEY, CDR2 SVGAGI. The CDR3 DNA follows: TGTGCCAGCAGTCAAAAAGGGACCTACCTTGAGCAGTTCTTC. Its translation is CASSQKGTYLEQFF.

The V gene is TRBV12-3 or TRBV12-4, the J gene TRBJ2-5, with D hard to call. The CDR3 runs 13 residues. Trimming removed 6 bases from V and 0 bases from J, with 8 bases in between. CDR3 region: CASRLTNQETQYF. The CDR3 nucleotides are TGTGCCAGCAGGCTAACCAACCAAGAGACCCAGTACTTC.

This chain connects TRBV27 to TRBJ1-1; no reliable D call. Germline assignment: CDR1 MNHEY and CDR2 SMNVEV (reference sequence). The CDR3 spans 10 residues. Trimming pared 5 bases from V and 10 bases from J, leaving 8 bases between. Written as DNA, the CDR3 is TGTGCCAGCAGTCCCCCCGGAGCTTTCTTT. Translated, it gives CASSPPGAFF.

This sequence joins TRBV3-1 (or the pseudogene TRBV3-2) and TRBJ1-4, with D possibly TRBD1 on 6 matching bases. CDR3 length equals 14 residues. The V and J ends lost 2 bases and 11 bases respectively, with 15 bases between them. Germline CDR1 LGHDT, CDR2 YNNKEL (reference sequence). This CDR3 is CASSQNRDGLKLFF. The CDR3 coding sequence is TGTGCCAGCAGCCAAAACAGGGACGGATTGAAACTGTTTTTT.

This chain uses TRBV3-1 (or the pseudogene TRBV3-2) with TRBJ2-5; no definite D call. The CDR3 has 13 residues. V dropped 0 bases and J dropped 9 bases, with 11 bases sitting between them. From germline, CDR1 is LGHDT and CDR2 YNNKEL (reference sequence). In nucleotides, the CDR3 is TGTGCCAGCAGCCAAGATAGGCTACGGCCCCAGTACTTC. Protein: CASSQDRLRPQYF.

The chain combines TRBV27 with TRBJ1-6; no clear D. Trimming left V 4 bases short and J 11 bases short, with 9 bases between. The CDR3 totals 12 residues. In germline, CDR1 is MNHEY, CDR2 SMNVEV (reference sequence). The CDR3 sequence: CASSSTATPLHF. The CDR3 nucleotides read TGTGCCAGCAGTTCTACGGCCACACCCCTCCACTTT.